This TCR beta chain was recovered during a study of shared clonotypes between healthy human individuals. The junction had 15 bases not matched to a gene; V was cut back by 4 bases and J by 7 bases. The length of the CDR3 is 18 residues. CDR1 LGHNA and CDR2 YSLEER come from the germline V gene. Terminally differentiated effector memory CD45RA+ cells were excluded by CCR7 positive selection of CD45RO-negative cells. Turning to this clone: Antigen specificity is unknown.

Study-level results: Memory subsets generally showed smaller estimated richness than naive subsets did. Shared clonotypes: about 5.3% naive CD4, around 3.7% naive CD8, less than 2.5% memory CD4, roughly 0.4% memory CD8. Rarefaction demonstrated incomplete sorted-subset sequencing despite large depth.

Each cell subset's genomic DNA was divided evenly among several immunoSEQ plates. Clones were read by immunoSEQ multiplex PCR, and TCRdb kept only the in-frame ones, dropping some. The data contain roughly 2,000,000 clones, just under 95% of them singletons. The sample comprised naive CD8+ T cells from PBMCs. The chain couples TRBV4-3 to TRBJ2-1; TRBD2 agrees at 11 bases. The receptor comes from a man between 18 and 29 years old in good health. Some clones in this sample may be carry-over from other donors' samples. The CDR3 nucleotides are TGCGCCAGCAGCCCGAACCTAAACCCTAGCGGGAGGCTAAATGAGCAGTTCTTC. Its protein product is CASSPNLNPSGRLNEQFF.